This T cell receptor (beta chain) originates from a study of blood T cell repertoires in COVID-19. Study in general: Some COVID-19 samples were acute and others convalescent; all came from the United States, Italy and Spain. Sample material is recorded as cDNA or gDNA derived from T cells, B-cell-depleted T cells, or PBMCs.

TCRdb's table, derived via immunoSEQ multiplex PCR, lists solely in-frame clones and lacks some. The table lists 140,000 to 150,000 clones, about 76% of them singletons. The CDR3 is made up of 12 amino acids. Germline V gene data show CDR1 as MNHEY and CDR2 as SMNVEV (reference sequence). Deletions cut 6 bases from V and 6 bases from J, with 8 bases between. The sequence derives from a human donor in a cohort sampled during active COVID-19. Sequencing used peripheral blood. The V and J genes are TRBV27 and TRBJ1-4; D is undetermined. The CDR3 coding sequence is TGTGCCAGCAGAGGCAGGTATGAAAAACTGTTTTTT. Amino acids: CASRGRYEKLFF.